The present entry profiles one T cell receptor beta chain with its context. The antigen it recognizes is unknown. Per-base qualities were not stored, and no clone one base away is much larger. The data were obtained in a study of blood T cell repertoires in COVID-19 (dated by TCRdb to 2019 to 2021). Regarding the complete study: Collaborator samples came from the United States, Italy and Spain and covered acute and convalescent phases of COVID-19. Samples came from the ongoing ImmuneRACE study (first 160 participants) plus 1,254 subjects from 6 global collaborators. The sample metadata nearly always contained a de-identified subject ID, COVID-19 status, age in years and sex. The repertoires were made available in a free public database intended to serve as a resource for research on the immune response to SARS-CoV-2. HLA class I and class II types, where available, came from metadata supplied by the sample provider rather than from assay-based typing. The material from the prospective study consisted of cDNA or gDNA derived from T cells, B-cell-depleted T cells, or PBMCs. Subjects who had been exposed to COVID-19, were actively infected with it, or had recovered from it provided the deeply sampled blood TCRbeta repertoires that made up the dataset.

Another Seattle source contributed samples from volunteer blood donors who had recovered from COVID-19. The collaborating institutions used their own protocols to collect whole blood in K2EDTA tubes. For TCRbeta analysis, collaborators shipped samples in one of three forms: frozen whole blood, isolated PBMCs, or DNA extracted from either of those sample types. The CDR3 has 13 amino acids, counting the end cysteine and phenylalanine. Of all the DNA, just the CDR3 is kept, 39 bases in frame from base 1. A distance of 9 bases separates the germline ends of V and J, which lose 4 bases and 5 bases respectively. Via the germline V gene (reference sequence), CDR1 is LNHDA and CDR2 SQIVND. Overall study outcomes, separate from this receptor: The quantity of clinical and demographic metadata differed by source and by participant and was supplied without curation.

The immunoSEQ Assay, a bias-controlled multiplex PCR, was used to amplify TCRbeta CDR3 regions from genomic DNA. For the original study's pipeline: The number of nucleated cells in each sample was estimated from the amplification of reference gene primers within the assay. To quantify the absolute abundance of each unique TCRbeta CDR3 rearrangement, sequence reads were collapsed and filtered. For each sample, productive Simpson clonality was calculated as the square root of Simpson's diversity index over productive rearrangements. Drawn from immuneACCESS, this table holds only the in-frame rearrangements with V and J called that TCRdb kept. Clones are partly lost; checked studies trace under half to an unresolved V gene and leave the rest unexplained. V and J calls and clone size are copied from that table; D and trimming were computed from the DNA. This sample gives 200,000 to 250,000 clones in total; 80% to 90% of them show up just once. Approximately 6.2% of the sample is taken by the ten largest.

Material for sequencing was peripheral blood. The chain is encoded by TRBV19 joined to TRBJ1-5; matching of 5 bases hints at TRBD1 as the D gene. The origin of this receptor is a man between 60 and 75 years old who had recovered from COVID-19. CDR3 region: CASSTDSDQPQHF. The nucleotide sequence reads as follows: TGTGCCAGTAGTACCGACAGCGATCAGCCCCAGCATTTT.